The rows below give T cell receptor beta chains drawn from one sample of a study of shared clonotypes between healthy human individuals. Only in-frame clones appear in the TCRdb table, and some are missing; sequencing was by immunoSEQ multiplex PCR. Found here are hundreds of thousands of clones, approximately 96% of them singletons; the top ten hold approximately 0.1%. Sequencing was carried out using naive CD8+ T cells sorted from blood. All receptors come from a woman aged 25-40 years in good health. Both conserved end residues are part of each CDR3. The D gene is left open where the match is weak. Where a row states a size, it is once, few, many or the class of an expanded clone; other rows omit it.

v_gene: TRBV9; d_gene: TRBD1; abundance: .; j_gene: TRBJ2-2; CDR3nt: TGTGCCAGCAGCGAAGGGACAGGGATAAACACCGGGGAGCTGTTTTTT; CDR3aa: CASSEGTGINTGELFF
v_gene: TRBV5-6; d_gene: TRBD2; abundance: .; j_gene: TRBJ2-7; CDR3nt: TGTGCCAGCAGCTCTCTTATGGGGACTAGCGGGAGGTACGAGCAGTACTTC; CDR3aa: CASSSLMGTSGRYEQYF
v_gene: TRBV6-1; d_gene: .; abundance: .; j_gene: TRBJ2-2; CDR3nt: TGTGCCAGCCTGATAGCCACCGGGGAGCTGTTTTTT; CDR3aa: CASLIATGELFF
v_gene: TRBV7-9; d_gene: TRBD2; abundance: .; j_gene: TRBJ2-2; CDR3nt: TGTGCCAGCAGCGAACCGTGGACTAGCGGGCCCGGGGAGCTGTTTTTT; CDR3aa: CASSEPWTSGPGELFF
v_gene: TRBV5-4; d_gene: .; abundance: .; j_gene: TRBJ2-7; CDR3nt: TGTGCCAGCAGCGCCGCTAGAGTCGAGCAGTACTTC; CDR3aa: CASSAARVEQYF
v_gene: TRBV2; d_gene: TRBD1; abundance: .; j_gene: TRBJ1-1; CDR3nt: TGTGCCAGCAGCAGCGGACAGGGTCGTAACACTGAAGCTTTCTTT; CDR3aa: CASSSGQGRNTEAFF
v_gene: TRBV28; d_gene: .; abundance: once; j_gene: TRBJ1-1; CDR3nt: TGTGCCAGCAGGGCGAGGACTGAAGCTTTCTTT; CDR3aa: CASRARTEAFF
v_gene: TRBV4-1; d_gene: .; abundance: .; j_gene: TRBJ2-3; CDR3nt: TGCGCCAGCAGCCAAGATCTGGAAGATACGCAGTATTTT; CDR3aa: CASSQDLEDTQYF
v_gene: TRBV27; d_gene: TRBD1; abundance: once; j_gene: TRBJ2-2; CDR3nt: TGTGCCAGCAGTTTATCGGGGACAGGGGACACCGGGGAGCTGTTTTTT; CDR3aa: CASSLSGTGDTGELFF
v_gene: TRBV7-9; d_gene: .; abundance: .; j_gene: TRBJ2-2; CDR3nt: TGTGCCAGCAGCACTACCCAAGGGTATCGGGCCGGGGAGCTGTTTTTT; CDR3aa: CASSTTQGYRAGELFF
v_gene: TRBV19; d_gene: .; abundance: .; j_gene: TRBJ1-1; CDR3nt: TGTGCCAGTAGTATGTGGGGGCTTGGTACTGAAGCTTTCTTT; CDR3aa: CASSMWGLGTEAFF
v_gene: TRBV30; d_gene: .; abundance: .; j_gene: TRBJ2-7; CDR3nt: TGTGCCAGTGACGGAGGGTCCTACGAGCAGTACTTC; CDR3aa: CASDGGSYEQYF
v_gene: TRBV14; d_gene: TRBD2; abundance: .; j_gene: TRBJ2-7; CDR3nt: TGTGCCAGCAGCCGAAGCGGGAGGGCCACTGAGCAGTACTTC; CDR3aa: CASSRSGRATEQYF
v_gene: TRBV9; d_gene: TRBD2; abundance: .; j_gene: TRBJ2-7; CDR3nt: TGTGCCAGCAGCGGCCCTAGCGGGAGCTCCTACGAGCAGTACTTC; CDR3aa: CASSGPSGSSYEQYF
v_gene: TRBV27; d_gene: TRBD2; abundance: .; j_gene: TRBJ2-1; CDR3nt: TGTGCCAGCAGTTTAATTTTCCTAGCGGGAGGAGGGGATGAGCAGTTCTTC; CDR3aa: CASSLIFLAGGGDEQFF
v_gene: TRBV18; d_gene: .; abundance: .; j_gene: TRBJ2-2; CDR3nt: TGTGCCAGCTCACCAGGGCAGGGAAACACCGGGGAGCTGTTTTTT; CDR3aa: CASSPGQGNTGELFF
v_gene: TRBV7-9; d_gene: .; abundance: .; j_gene: TRBJ2-1; CDR3nt: TGTGCCAGCAGCCCCAGGATGTCCTACAATGAGCAGTTCTTC; CDR3aa: CASSPRMSYNEQFF